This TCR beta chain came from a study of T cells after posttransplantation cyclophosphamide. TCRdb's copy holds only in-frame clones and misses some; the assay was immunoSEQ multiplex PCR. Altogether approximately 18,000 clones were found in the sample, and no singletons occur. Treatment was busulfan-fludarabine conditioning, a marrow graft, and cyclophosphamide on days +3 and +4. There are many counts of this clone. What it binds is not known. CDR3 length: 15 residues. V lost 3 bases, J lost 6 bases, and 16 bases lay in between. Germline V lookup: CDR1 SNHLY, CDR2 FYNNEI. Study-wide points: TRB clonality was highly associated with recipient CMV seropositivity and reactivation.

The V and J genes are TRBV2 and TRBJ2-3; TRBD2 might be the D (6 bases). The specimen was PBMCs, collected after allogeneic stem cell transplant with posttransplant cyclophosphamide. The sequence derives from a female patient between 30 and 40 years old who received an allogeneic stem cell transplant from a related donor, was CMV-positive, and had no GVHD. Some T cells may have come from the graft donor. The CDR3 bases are TGTGCCAGCAGTGAGGTCGGGAGAGTCGGGGATACGCAGTATTTT. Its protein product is CASSEVGRVGDTQYF.